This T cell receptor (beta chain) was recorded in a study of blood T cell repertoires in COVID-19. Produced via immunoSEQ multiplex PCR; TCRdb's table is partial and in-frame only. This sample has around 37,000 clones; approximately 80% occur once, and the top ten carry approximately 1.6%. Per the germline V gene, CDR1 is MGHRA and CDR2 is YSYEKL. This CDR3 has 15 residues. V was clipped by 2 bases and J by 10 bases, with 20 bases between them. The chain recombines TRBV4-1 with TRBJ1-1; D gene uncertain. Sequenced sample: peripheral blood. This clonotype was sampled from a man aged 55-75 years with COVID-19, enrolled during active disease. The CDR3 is CASSQIEGGAVGAFF. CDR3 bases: TGCGCCAGCAGCCAAATTGAGGGAGGAGCGGTTGGAGCTTTCTTT.